Shown below are 17 T cell receptor beta chains from a single sample sequenced in a study of blood T cell repertoires in COVID-19. The data were produced by immunoSEQ multiplex PCR, yet TCRdb's version contains in-frame clones alone and is incomplete. The table lists approximately 76,000 clones, around nine tenths of them singletons, with approximately 8.3% in the top ten. The specimen sequenced was peripheral blood. These receptors originate from a man aged 25-40 years with acute or convalescent COVID-19.

This chain connects TRBV27 to TRBJ2-1; 8 nucleotides agree with TRBD2. With V trimmed by 1 base and J by 3 bases, 8 bases remained unmatched. The length of the CDR3 is 17 residues. Germline loops: CDR1 MNHEY, CDR2 SMNVEV (reference sequence). CDR3 in amino acids: CASSLWRSGSRYNEQFF. CDR3 DNA sequence: TGTGCCAGCAGTTTATGGAGGAGCGGGAGTCGCTACAATGAGCAGTTCTTC.

This sequence joins TRBV6-5 and TRBJ1-1; unclear D gene. V was clipped by 5 bases and J by 0 bases, with 7 bases between them. CDR1 and CDR2 (germline): MNHEY, SVGAGI. The CDR3 is 13 residues long. The DNA for the CDR3 is TGTGCCAGCAGTAACACAGTGAACACTGAAGCTTTCTTT. Translation: CASSNTVNTEAFF.

V usage is TRBV2 and J usage is TRBJ1-5, with D perhaps TRBD1 (5 bases). The CDR3 spans 13 residues. Germline CDR1 reads SNHLY; CDR2 reads FYNNEI. V was pared by 8 bases and J by 2 bases, with 10 bases between. The CDR3 DNA is TGTGCCAGCCGAAGGGGCGGCAATCAGCCCCAGCATTTT. Amino acids: CASRRGGNQPQHF.

The gene calls are TRBV13 and TRBJ1-4, with TRBD1 as a possible D gene (6 bases). The V end was cut by 2 bases, the J end by 5 bases, with 15 bases between. This CDR3 region has 16 residues. Germline-derived CDR1 and CDR2 are PRHDT and FYEKMQ (reference sequence). The CDR3 spells CASSLSTGTSNEKLFF. The CDR3 nucleotides are TGTGCCAGCAGCTTATCCACCGGGACAAGCAATGAAAAACTGTTTTTT.

This chain joins TRBV27 and TRBJ1-5; 7 bases fit TRBD1. The V and J ends lost 5 bases and 6 bases, in that order; junction bases with no gene match: 4. Germline-derived CDR1 and CDR2 are MNHEY and SMNVEV (reference sequence). There are 13 residues in the CDR3. CDR3 nucleotide sequence: TGTGCCAGCAGTACCTCAGGGGGTCAGCCCCAGCATTTT. Its translation is CASSTSGGQPQHF.

The V and J genes are TRBV7-9 and TRBJ2-1, with D possibly matching TRBD1 (5 bases). This CDR3 comprises 12 residues. CDR1 is SEHNR and CDR2 is FQNEAQ in the germline V gene (reference sequence). The ends were cut back, 3 bases at V and 9 bases at J, with 9 bases in the middle. The CDR3 region is CASSFGRGEQFF. The DNA of the CDR3 is TGTGCCAGCAGCTTTGGTAGGGGTGAGCAGTTCTTC. Filled out from reference TRBV7-9 and TRBJ2-1, the complete variable domain reads DTGVSQNPRHKITKRGQNVTFRCDPISEHNRLYWYRQTLGQGPEFLTYFQNEAQLEKSRLLSDRFSAERPKGSFSTLEIQRTEQGDSAMYLCASSFGRGEQFFGPGTRLTVL.

J is TRBJ2-1 and V is TRBV7-8, with 9 bases aligning to TRBD2. This CDR3 has 15 residues. The germline CDR1 and CDR2 sequences are SGHVS and FQNEAQ. Trimming at V came to 2 bases and at J to 8 bases, leaving 7 bases not matched to a gene. DNA of the CDR3: TGTGCCAGCAGCTTACCTCGCGGGAGGGCCGATGAGCAGTTCTTC. Translated, it gives CASSLPRGRADEQFF.

This clone has more than one count but fewer than ten. The rearrangement links TRBV7-8 to TRBJ2-1; 12 positions match TRBD2. Trimming removed 6 bases from V and 7 bases from J; junction bases left unmatched: 7. Germline V lookup: CDR1 SGHVS, CDR2 FQNEAQ. The CDR3 is 15 residues long. CDR3 in amino acids: CASSLAGGPRNEQFF. The CDR3 coding sequence is TGTGCCAGCAGTCTAGCGGGAGGGCCGAGGAATGAGCAGTTCTTC.

As to this clone: An end of the junction does not agree with germline; a read error may underlie this. The chain has TRBV7-7 and TRBJ2-1; 12 nucleotides line up with TRBD2. Germline CDR1 SSHAT, CDR2 FNYEAQ (reference sequence). The CDR3 extends over 19 amino acids. The CDR3 is CASSPRLAGVLGDNNEQFF. The CDR3 nucleotides are TGTGCTAGCAGCCCCCGACTAGCGGGAGTTCTAGGGGATAACAATGAGCAGTTCTTC.

This chain connects TRBV27 to TRBJ2-7, with D perhaps matching TRBD1 (5 bases). Between the trimmed V and J ends, which lost 6 bases and 5 bases, there was a span of 17 bases. Per the germline V gene, CDR1 is MNHEY and CDR2 is SMNVEV (reference sequence). The CDR3 loop spans 14 amino acids. Here the CDR3 reads CASSLGRVGDEQYF. The CDR3 DNA reads TGTGCCAGCAGCCTCGGCCGGGTAGGGGACGAGCAGTACTTC.

Only one count was recorded for this clone. The rearrangement joins TRBV28 to TRBJ2-2; 12 nucleotides line up with TRBD2. The germline V gene encodes CDR1 MDHEN and CDR2 SYDVKM. The CDR3 loop spans 16 amino acids. V dropped 3 bases and J dropped 6; count of bases not matched to a gene: 5. CDR3 residues: CASSFYSSGRAGELFF. The CDR3 DNA is TGTGCCAGCAGTTTTTATTCTAGCGGGAGGGCCGGGGAGCTGTTTTTT.

V and J are TRBV28 and TRBJ1-5; D is uncertain. V was shortened by 5 bases and J by 7 bases, with 12 bases between the two germline ends. Germline lookup yields CDR1 MDHEN and CDR2 SYDVKM. This CDR3 has 13 residues. The CDR3 nucleotides are TGTGCCAGCAGTCTAAACCGGGAACAGCCCCAGCATTTT. This gives the protein CASSLNREQPQHF.

In this sample, this clone turned up once. The chain links TRBV5-1 to TRBJ2-2, with TRBD2 as a possible D gene (5 bases). The germline V gene has CDR1 SGHRS and CDR2 YFSETQ. The CDR3 has 14 residues. The germline V and J ends were trimmed by 2 bases and 4 bases, with 9 bases remaining between them. CDR3 coding DNA: TGCGCCAGCAGCTTCCAAACTAGCACCGGGGAGCTGTTTTTT. This translates into CASSFQTSTGELFF.

The chain recombines TRBV5-1 with TRBJ2-1; 9 bases map to TRBD2. The CDR3 runs 13 residues. The trim removed 10 bases at V and 5 bases at J, leaving 7 bases unmatched. Germline-derived CDR1 and CDR2 are SGHRS and YFSETQ. In DNA, the CDR3 is TGCGCCTCCCGACTAGCGGCTCACAATGAGCAGTTCTTC. It encodes CASRLAAHNEQFF.

The V call is TRBV19, the J call TRBJ1-4; D is unclear. CDR3 length: 14 amino acids. CDR1 LNHDA and CDR2 SQIVND come from the germline V gene (reference sequence). V was clipped by 3 bases and J by 8 bases, with 13 bases between them. The CDR3 sequence is CASSIRQVREKLFF. CDR3 in DNA: TGTGCCAGTAGTATCCGGCAGGTCCGGGAAAAACTGTTTTTT. Based on the CDR3 plus reference TRBV19 and TRBJ1-4, the full variable domain is DGGITQSPKYLFRKEGQNVTLSCEQNLNHDAMYWYRQDPGQGLRLIYYSQIVNDFQKGDIAEGYSVSREKKESFPLTVTSAQKNPTAFYLCASSIRQVREKLFFGSGTQLSVL.

V and J are TRBV27 and TRBJ2-1; 8 nucleotides agree with TRBD2. Germline V CDR1 and CDR2: MNHEY, SMNVEV (reference sequence). This CDR3 is 16 amino acids long. Unmatched junction bases numbered 8, after V lost 5 bases and J lost 2 bases. The CDR3: CASSPRAGGAYNEQFF. The CDR3 nucleotides read TGTGCCAGCAGTCCCCGGGCGGGAGGCGCCTACAATGAGCAGTTCTTC.

This clone was seen a single time. J is TRBJ2-7 and V is TRBV28, with 7 bases matching TRBD2. Germline V gives CDR1 MDHEN, CDR2 SYDVKM. The length of the CDR3 is 14 residues. J lost 0 bases, V lost 7 bases, and 6 bases had no gene match. Here the CDR3 DNA reads TGTGCCAGCATGCCCGGGACTAACTCCTACGAGCAGTACTTC. This sequence encodes CASMPGTNSYEQYF. Variable domain in full (rest from reference TRBV28 and TRBJ2-7): DVKVTQSSRYLVKRTGEKVFLECVQDMDHENMFWYRQDPGLGLRLIYFSYDVKMKEKGDIPEGYSVSREKKERFSLILESASTNQTSMYLCASMPGTNSYEQYFGPGTRLTVT.